This TCR beta chain was captured in a study of technical replicates of blood from several donors. Clones were read by immunoSEQ multiplex PCR, and TCRdb kept only the in-frame ones, dropping some. Among about 70,000 clones listed, roughly 89% were seen once. V shed 7 bases, J shed 3 bases, and the junction held 14 bases outside the gene matches. CDR3 size: 16 residues. Per the germline V gene, CDR1 is MGHDK and CDR2 is SYGVNS. Sequenced material: T cells isolated from PBMCs. This chain joins TRBV25-1 and TRBJ1-1; 7 bases match TRBD1. The TCR sequence derives from a human donor in good health. The CDR3 reads CASTRTGVLDDTEAFF. Here the CDR3 DNA reads TGTGCCAGCACCCGAACAGGGGTTTTGGATGACACTGAAGCTTTCTTT.